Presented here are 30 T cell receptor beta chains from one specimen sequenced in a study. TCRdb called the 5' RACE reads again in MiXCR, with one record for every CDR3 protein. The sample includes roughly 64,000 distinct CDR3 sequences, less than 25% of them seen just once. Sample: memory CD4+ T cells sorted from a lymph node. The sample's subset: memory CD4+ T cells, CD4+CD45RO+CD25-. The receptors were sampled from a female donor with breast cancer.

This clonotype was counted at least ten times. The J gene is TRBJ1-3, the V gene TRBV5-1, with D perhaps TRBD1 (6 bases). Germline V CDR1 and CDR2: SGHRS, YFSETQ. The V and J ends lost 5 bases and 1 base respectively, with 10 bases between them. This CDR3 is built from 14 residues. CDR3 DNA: TGCGCCAGCAGAGAACAGGGATCTGGAAACACCATATATTTT. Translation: CASREQGSGNTIYF.

The CDR3 DNA reads TGTGCCAGCAGTTTAGGTCAGACAGCTTATGGCTACACCTTC. Protein: CASSLGQTAYGYTF. The V call is TRBV28, the J call TRBJ1-2; possibly TRBD1 for D (5 bases). CDR1 is MDHEN and CDR2 is SYDVKM in the germline V gene. V was cut by 2 bases and J by 5 bases, with 12 bases left in between. The CDR3 totals 14 residues.

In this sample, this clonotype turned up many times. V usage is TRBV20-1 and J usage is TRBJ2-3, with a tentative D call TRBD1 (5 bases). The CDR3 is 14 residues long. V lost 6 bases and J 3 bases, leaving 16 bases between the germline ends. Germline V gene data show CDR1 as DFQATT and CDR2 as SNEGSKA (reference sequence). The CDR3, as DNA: TGCAGTGCAAGAAGCTGGGGCAGGACAGATACGCAGTATTTT. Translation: CSARSWGRTDTQYF.

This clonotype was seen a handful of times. CDR3 sequence: CASSLGRAYEQYF. CDR3 sequence (DNA): TGTGCCAGCAGCTTGGGCAGGGCCTACGAGCAGTACTTC. This rearrangement joins TRBV7-9 to TRBJ2-7, with TRBD1 as a possible D gene (5 bases). Trimming cost V 3 bases and J 2 bases, with 8 bases left between them. Looked up from germline, CDR1 is SEHNR and CDR2 is FQNEAQ (reference sequence). CDR3 size: 13 residues.

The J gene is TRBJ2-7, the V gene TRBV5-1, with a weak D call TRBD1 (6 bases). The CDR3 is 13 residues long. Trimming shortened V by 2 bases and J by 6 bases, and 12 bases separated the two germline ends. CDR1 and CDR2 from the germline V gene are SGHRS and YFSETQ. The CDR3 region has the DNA TGCGCCAGCAGCTTTGATACAGGGCGCGAGCAGTACTTC. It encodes CASSFDTGREQYF.

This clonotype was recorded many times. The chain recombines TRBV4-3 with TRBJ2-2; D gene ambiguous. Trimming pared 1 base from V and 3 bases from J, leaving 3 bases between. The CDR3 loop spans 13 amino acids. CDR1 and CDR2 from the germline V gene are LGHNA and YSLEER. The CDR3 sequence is CASSQADTGELFF. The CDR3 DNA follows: TGCGCCAGCAGCCAAGCGGACACCGGGGAGCTGTTTTTT.

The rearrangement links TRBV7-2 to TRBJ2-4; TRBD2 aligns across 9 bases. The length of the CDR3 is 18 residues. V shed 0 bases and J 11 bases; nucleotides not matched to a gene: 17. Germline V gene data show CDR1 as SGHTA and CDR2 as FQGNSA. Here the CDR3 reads CASSLAGGGGSASAVQYF. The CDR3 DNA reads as TGTGCCAGCAGCTTAGCGGGCGGGGGGGGCTCGGCCTCAGCGGTTCAGTACTTC.

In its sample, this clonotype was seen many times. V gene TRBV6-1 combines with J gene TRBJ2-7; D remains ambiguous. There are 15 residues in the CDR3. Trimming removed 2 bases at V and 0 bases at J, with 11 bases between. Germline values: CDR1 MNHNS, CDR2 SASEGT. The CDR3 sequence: CASSENPAGSYEQYF. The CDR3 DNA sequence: TGTGCCAGCAGTGAAAATCCGGCCGGCTCCTACGAGCAGTACTTC.

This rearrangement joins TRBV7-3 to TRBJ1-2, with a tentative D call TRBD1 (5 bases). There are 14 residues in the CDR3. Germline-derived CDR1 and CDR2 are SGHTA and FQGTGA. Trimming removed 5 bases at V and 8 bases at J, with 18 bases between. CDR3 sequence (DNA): TGTGCCAGCAGCCCCCCCCGGGACGCCCGGGGCTACACCTTC. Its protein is CASSPPRDARGYTF.

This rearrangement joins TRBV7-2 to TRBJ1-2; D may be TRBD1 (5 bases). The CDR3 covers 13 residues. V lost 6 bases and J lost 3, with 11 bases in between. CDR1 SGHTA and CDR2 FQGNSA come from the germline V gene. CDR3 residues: CASRLQVDYGYTF. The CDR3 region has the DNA TGTGCCAGCAGGTTACAGGTAGACTATGGCTACACCTTC.

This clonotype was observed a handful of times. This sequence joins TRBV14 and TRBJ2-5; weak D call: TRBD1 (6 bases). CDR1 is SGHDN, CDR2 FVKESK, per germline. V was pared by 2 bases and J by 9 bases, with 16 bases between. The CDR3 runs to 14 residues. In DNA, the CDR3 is TGTGCCAGCAGCCAATTGGACAGTCGGGCGTCCCAGTACTTC. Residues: CASSQLDSRASQYF.

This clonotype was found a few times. CDR3 DNA sequence: TGTGCCAGCAGCCCCAGGGAGGGCGCGGACACTGAAGCTTTCTTT. This gives the protein CASSPREGADTEAFF. The chain joins TRBV7-6 to TRBJ1-1; tentatively, D is TRBD1 (5 bases). The V and J ends lost 5 bases and 3 bases respectively, with 16 bases between them. Germline CDR1 is SGHVS and CDR2 is FNYEAQ. The CDR3 is 15 residues long. Based on the CDR3 plus reference TRBV7-6 and TRBJ1-1, the full variable domain is GAGVSQSPRYKVTKRGQDVALRCDPISGHVSLYWYRQALGQGPEFLTYFNYEAQQDKSGLPNDRFSAERPEGSISTLTIQRTEQRDSAMYRCASSPREGADTEAFFGQGTRLTVV.

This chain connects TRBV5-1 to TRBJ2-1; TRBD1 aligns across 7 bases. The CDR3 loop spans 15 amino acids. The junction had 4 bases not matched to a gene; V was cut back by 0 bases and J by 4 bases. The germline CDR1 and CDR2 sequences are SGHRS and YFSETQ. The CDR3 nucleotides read TGCGCCAGCAGCTTGGCAGGGACAGCATACAATGAGCAGTTCTTC. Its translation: CASSLAGTAYNEQFF.

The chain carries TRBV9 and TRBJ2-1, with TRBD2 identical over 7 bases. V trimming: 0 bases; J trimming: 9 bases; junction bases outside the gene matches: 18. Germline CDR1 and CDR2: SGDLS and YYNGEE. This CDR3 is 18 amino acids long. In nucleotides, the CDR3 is TGTGCCAGCAGCGTAGCCCAGAAGACTAGCTCGTGGAGGGCTGAGCAGTTCTTC. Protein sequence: CASSVAQKTSSWRAEQFF.

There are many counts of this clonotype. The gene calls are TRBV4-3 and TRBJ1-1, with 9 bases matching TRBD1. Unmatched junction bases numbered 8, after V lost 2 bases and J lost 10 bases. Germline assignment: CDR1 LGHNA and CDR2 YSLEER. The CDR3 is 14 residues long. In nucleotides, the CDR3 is TGCGCCAGCAGCCAAACGGGACAGGGTGGTGTAGCTTTCTTT. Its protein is CASSQTGQGGVAFF.

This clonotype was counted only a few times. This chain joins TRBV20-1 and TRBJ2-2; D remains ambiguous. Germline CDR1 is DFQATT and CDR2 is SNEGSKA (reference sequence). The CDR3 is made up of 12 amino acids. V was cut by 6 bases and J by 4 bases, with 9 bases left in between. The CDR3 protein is CSAPDFTGELFF. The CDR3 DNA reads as TGCAGTGCCCCCGACTTCACCGGGGAGCTGTTTTTT.

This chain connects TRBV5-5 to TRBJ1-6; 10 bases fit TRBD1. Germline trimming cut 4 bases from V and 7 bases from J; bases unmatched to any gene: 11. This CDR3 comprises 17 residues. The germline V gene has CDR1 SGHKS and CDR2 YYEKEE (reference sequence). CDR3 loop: CASSPGQGDLLNSPLHF. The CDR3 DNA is TGTGCCAGCAGCCCCGGACAGGGGGACTTATTAAATTCACCCCTCCACTTT.

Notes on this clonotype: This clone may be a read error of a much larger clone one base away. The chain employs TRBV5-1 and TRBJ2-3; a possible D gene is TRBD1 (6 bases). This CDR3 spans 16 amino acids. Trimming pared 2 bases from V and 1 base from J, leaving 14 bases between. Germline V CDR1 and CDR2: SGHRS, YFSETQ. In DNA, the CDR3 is TGCGCCAGCAGCTTTATGGCAGGGGATGGCACAGATACGCAGTATTTT. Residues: CASSFMAGDGTDTQYF. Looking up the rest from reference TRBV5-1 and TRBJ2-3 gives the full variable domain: KAGVTQTPRYLIKTRGQQVTLSCSPISGHRSVSWYQQTPGQGLQFLFEYFSETQRNKGNFPGRFSGRQFSNSRSEMNVSTLELGDSALYLCASSFMAGDGTDTQYFGPGTRLTVL.

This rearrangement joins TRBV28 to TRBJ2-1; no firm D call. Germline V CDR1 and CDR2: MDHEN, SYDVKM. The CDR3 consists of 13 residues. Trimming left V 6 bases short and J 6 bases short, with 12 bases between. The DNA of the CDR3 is TGTGCCAGCAGCCTATCCCCTGTCAATGAGCAGTTCTTC. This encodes CASSLSPVNEQFF.

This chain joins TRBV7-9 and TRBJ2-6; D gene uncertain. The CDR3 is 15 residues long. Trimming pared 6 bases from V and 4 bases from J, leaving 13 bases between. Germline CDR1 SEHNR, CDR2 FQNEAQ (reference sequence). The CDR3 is CASSPGSPGANVLTF. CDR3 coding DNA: TGTGCCAGCAGTCCAGGATCACCGGGGGCCAACGTCCTGACTTTC.

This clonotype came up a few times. The CDR3 region has the DNA TGCGCCAGCAGCTTGGTTCTCGGCAATGAGCAGTTCTTC. Translation gives CASSLVLGNEQFF. The chain has TRBV5-1 and TRBJ2-1, with unresolved D. Trimming left V 0 bases short and J 6 bases short, with 7 bases between. Germline values: CDR1 SGHRS, CDR2 YFSETQ. There are 13 residues in the CDR3.

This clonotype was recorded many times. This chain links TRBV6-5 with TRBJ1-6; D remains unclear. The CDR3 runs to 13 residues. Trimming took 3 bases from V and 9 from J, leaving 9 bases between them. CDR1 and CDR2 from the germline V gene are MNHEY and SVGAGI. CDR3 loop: CASSYEGGSPLHF. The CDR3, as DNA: TGTGCCAGCAGTTATGAGGGTGGTTCACCCCTCCACTTT.

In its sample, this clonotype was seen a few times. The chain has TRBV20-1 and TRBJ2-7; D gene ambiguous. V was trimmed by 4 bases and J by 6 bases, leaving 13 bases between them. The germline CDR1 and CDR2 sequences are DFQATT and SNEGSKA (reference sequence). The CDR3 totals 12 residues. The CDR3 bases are TGCAGTGCTATGGAGTCTGTTACCGAGCAGTACTTC. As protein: CSAMESVTEQYF.

The CDR3 DNA reads as TGTGCCAGCAGTTACTCAGGGGGTAGGTCTGAAGCTTTCTTT. As protein: CASSYSGGRSEAFF. V gene TRBV6-5 combines with J gene TRBJ1-1; weak D call: TRBD1 (6 bases). CDR1 is MNHEY and CDR2 is SVGAGI in the germline V gene. V was clipped by 0 bases and J by 6 bases, with 11 bases between them. The length of the CDR3 is 14 residues.

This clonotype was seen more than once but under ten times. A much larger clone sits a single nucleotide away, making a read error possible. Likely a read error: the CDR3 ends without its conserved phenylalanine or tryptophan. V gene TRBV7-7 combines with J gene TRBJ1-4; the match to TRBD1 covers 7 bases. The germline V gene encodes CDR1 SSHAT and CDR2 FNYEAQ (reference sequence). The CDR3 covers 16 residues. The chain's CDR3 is CASSLRQGSANEKLFC. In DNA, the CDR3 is TGTGCTAGCAGCTTAAGACAGGGATCAGCTAATGAAAAACTGTTTTGT.

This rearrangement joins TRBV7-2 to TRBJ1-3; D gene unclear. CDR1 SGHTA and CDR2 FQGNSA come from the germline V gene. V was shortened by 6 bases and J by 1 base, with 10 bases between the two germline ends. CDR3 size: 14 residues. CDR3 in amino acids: CASRLSGSGNTIYF. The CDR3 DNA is TGTGCCAGCAGGTTATCGGGGTCTGGAAACACCATATATTTT.

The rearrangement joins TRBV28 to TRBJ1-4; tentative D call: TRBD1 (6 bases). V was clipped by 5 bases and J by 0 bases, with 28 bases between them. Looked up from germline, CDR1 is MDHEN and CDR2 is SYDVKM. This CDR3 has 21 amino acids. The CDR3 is CASSAWFMGHDSSTTNEKLFF. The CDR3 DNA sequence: TGTGCCAGCAGTGCTTGGTTTATGGGACACGACTCATCTACAACTAATGAAAAACTGTTTTTT.

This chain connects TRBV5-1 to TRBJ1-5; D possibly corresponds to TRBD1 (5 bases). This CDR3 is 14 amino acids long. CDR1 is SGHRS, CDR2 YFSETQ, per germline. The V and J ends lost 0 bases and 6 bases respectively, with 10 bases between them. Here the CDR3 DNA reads TGCGCCAGCAGCTTGGGAGGGAGGGGTCAGCCCCAGCATTTT. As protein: CASSLGGRGQPQHF.

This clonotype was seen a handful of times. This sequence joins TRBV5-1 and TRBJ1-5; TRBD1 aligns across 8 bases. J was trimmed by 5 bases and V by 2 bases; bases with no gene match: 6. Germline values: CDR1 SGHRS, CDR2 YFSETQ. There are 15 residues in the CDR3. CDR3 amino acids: CASSFSGGADQPQHF. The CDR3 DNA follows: TGCGCCAGCAGCTTCTCAGGGGGCGCGGATCAGCCCCAGCATTTT.

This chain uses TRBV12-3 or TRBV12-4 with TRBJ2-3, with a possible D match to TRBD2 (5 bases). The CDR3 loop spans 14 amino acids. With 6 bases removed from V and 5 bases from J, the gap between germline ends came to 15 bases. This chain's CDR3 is CASSRRNVRDTQYF. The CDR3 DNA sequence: TGTGCCAGCAGCCGGAGGAACGTGCGAGATACGCAGTATTTT.